What follows describes a single T cell receptor (beta chain). As yet, its antigen is unknown. An end of the junction differs from the germline gene, which may be a read error. This sample was included in a study of blood T cells in healthy people across ages. Study-wide results and limits: With donor CMV status unknown, expanded clonotype changes were possibly confounded. Bulk PBMC profiling left naive and antigen-experienced comparisons inconclusive.

The CDR3 runs 14 residues. The germline V gene has CDR1 SGHVS and CDR2 FNYEAQ. Next came a second PCR, run for roughly 6 to 11 cycles, which used a sample-barcoded 5' primer along with a J-beta primer mix. From the 5' RACE reads, TCRdb called clonotypes with MiXCR, one entry per CDR3 protein. The table includes about 720,000 distinct CDR3 sequences, 22% detected once. The clonotype comes from a man between 65 and 85 years old in good health. Sequencing used blood. The chain employs TRBV7-6 and TRBJ2-6; tentatively, D is TRBD1 (5 bases). The chain's CDR3 is CASSGVSGADVLTF. The DNA for the CDR3 is TGTGCCAGCAGTGGTGTCTCTGGGGCCGACGTCCTGACTTTC.